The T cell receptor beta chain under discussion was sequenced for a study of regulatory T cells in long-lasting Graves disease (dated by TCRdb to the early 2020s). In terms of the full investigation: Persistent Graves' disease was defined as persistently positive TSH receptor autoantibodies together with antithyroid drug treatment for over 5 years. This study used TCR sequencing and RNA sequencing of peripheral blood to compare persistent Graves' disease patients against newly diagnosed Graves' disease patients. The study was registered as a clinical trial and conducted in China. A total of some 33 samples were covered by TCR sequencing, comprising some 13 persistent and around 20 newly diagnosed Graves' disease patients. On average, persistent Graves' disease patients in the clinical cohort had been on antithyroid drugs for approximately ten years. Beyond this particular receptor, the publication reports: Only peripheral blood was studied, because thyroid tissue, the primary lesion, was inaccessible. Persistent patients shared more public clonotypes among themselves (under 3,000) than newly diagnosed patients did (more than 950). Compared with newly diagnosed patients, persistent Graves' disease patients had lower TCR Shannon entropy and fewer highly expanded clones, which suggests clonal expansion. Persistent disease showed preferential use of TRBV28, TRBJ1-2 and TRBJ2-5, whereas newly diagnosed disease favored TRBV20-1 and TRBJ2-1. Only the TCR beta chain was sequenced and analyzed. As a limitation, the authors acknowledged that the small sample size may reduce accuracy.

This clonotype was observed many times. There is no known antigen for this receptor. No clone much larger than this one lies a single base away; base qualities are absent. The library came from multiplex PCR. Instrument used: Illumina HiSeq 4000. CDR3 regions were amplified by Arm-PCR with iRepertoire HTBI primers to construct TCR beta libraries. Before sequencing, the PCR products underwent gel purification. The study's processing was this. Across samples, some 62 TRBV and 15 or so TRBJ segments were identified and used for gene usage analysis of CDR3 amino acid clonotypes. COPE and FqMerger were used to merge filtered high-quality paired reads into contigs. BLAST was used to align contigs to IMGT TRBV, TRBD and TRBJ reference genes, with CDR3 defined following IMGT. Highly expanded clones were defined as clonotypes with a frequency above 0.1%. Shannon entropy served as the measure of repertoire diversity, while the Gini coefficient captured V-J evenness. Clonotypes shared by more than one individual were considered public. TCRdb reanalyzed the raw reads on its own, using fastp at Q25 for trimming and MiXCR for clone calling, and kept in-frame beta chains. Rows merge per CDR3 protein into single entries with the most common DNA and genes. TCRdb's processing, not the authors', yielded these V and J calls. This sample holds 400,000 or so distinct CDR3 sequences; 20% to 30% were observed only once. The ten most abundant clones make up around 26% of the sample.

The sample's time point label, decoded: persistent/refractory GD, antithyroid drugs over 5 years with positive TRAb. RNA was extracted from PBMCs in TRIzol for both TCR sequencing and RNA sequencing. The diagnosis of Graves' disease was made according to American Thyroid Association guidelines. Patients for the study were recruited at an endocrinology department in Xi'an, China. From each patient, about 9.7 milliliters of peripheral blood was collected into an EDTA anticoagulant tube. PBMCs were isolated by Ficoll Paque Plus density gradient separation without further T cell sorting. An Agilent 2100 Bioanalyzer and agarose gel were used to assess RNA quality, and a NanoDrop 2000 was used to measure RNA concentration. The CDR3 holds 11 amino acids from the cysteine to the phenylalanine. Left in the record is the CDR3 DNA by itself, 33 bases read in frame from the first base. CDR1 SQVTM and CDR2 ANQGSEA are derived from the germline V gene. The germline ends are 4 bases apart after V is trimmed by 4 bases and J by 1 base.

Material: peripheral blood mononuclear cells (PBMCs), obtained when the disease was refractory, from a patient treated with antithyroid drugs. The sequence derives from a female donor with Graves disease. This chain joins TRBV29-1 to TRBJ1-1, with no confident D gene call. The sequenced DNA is TGCAGCGTTGCACCGAACACTGAAGCTTTCTTT. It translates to CSVAPNTEAFF.